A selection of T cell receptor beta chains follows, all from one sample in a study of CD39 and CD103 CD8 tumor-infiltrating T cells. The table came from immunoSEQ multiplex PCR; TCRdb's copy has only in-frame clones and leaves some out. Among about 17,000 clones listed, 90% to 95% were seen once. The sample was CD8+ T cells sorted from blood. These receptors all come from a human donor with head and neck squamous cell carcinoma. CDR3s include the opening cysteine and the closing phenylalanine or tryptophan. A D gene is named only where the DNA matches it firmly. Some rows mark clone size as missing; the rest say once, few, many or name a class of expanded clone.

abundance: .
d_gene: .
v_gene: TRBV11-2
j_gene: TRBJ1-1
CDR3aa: CASSLGTSRDTEAFF
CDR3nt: TGTGCCAGCAGCTTAGGTACGTCACGGGACACTGAAGCTTTCTTT

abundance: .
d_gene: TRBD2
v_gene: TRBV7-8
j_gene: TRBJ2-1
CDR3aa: CASSRRVGSGGANEQFF
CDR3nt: TGTGCCAGCAGCCGCCGTGTCGGTAGCGGGGGGGCCAATGAGCAGTTCTTC

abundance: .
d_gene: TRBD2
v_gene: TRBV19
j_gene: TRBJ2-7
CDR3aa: CASSIGRPSGGYEQYF
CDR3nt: TGTGCCAGTAGTATAGGGAGACCTAGCGGGGGTTACGAGCAGTACTTC

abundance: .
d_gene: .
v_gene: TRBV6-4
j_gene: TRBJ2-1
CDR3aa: CASSDQAGNEQFF
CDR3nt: TGTGCCAGCAGTGACCAGGCGGGCAATGAGCAGTTCTTC

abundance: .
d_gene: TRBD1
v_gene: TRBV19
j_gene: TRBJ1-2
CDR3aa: CATGDRVNGYTF
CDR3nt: TGTGCCACAGGGGACAGGGTGAATGGCTACACCTTC

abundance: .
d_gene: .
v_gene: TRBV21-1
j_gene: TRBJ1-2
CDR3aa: CASSKTGAGTGYTF
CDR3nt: TGTGCCAGCAGCAAAACTGGGGCAGGGACCGGCTACACCTTC

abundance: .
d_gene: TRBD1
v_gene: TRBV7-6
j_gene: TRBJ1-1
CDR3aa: CASSPTTGANTEAFF
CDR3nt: TGTGCCAGCAGCCCAACGACAGGGGCAAACACTGAAGCTTTCTTT

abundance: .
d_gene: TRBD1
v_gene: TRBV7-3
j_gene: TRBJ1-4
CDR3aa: CASSLRIGGHRANEKLFF
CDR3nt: TGTGCCAGCAGCTTAAGGATAGGGGGCCATCGGGCTAATGAAAAACTGTTTTTT

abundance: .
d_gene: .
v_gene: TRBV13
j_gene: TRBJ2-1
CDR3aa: CASSPASYNEQFF
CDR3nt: TGTGCCAGCAGCCCGGCCTCCTACAATGAGCAGTTCTTC

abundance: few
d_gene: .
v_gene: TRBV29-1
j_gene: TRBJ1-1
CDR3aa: CSTGGDKEAFF
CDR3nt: TGCAGCACGGGGGGGGACAAAGAAGCTTTCTTT

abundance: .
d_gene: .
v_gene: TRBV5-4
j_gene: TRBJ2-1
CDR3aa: CASSSGEGTYNEQFF
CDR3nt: TGTGCCAGCAGCTCGGGGGAAGGGACCTACAATGAGCAGTTCTTC

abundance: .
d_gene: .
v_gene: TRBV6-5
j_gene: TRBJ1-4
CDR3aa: CASSLNAATNEKLFF
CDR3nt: TGTGCCAGCAGCCTGAATGCTGCAACTAATGAAAAACTGTTTTTT

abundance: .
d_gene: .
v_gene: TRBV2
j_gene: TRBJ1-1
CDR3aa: CASRGGGTGTEAFF
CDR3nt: TGTGCCAGCAGGGGGGGAGGTACGGGCACTGAAGCTTTCTTT

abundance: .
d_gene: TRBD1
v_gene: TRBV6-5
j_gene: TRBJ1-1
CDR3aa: CASSYERDRGGEAFF
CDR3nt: TGTGCCAGCAGTTATGAGCGGGACAGGGGGGGTGAAGCTTTCTTT

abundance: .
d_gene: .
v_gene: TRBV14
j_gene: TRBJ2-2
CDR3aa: CASSQFKSTGELFF
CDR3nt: TGTGCCAGCAGCCAGTTCAAGTCCACCGGGGAGCTGTTTTTT

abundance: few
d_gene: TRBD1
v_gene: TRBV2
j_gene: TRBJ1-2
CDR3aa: CASSERDRGRGYTF
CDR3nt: TGTGCCAGCAGTGAAAGGGACAGGGGGCGAGGCTACACCTTC

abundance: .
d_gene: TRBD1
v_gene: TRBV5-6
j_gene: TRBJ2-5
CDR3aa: CASSLEGTGEETQYF
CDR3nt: TGTGCCAGCAGCTTGGAGGGGACAGGGGAAGAGACCCAGTACTTC

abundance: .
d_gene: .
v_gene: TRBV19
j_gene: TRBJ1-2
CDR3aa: CASKPMTGLNYGYTF
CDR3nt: TGTGCCAGTAAACCAATGACAGGTCTTAACTATGGCTACACCTTC

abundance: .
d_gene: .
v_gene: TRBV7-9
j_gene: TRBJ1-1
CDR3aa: CASSLALPRSSPHTEAFF
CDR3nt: TGTGCCAGCAGCTTAGCGCTACCCAGGTCCTCGCCACACACTGAAGCTTTCTTT

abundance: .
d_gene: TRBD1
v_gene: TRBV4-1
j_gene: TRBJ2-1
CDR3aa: CASSQDPGQGALWPYNEQFF
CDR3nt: TGCGCCAGCAGCCAAGACCCTGGACAGGGGGCTCTCTGGCCTTACAATGAGCAGTTCTTC

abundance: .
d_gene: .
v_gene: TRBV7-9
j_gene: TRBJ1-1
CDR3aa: CASSLGDEAFF
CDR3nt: TGTGCCAGCAGCTTAGGTGATGAAGCTTTCTTT

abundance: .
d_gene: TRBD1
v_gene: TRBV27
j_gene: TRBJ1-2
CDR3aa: CASSPGGQTYGYTF
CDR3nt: TGTGCCAGCAGTCCAGGGGGTCAGACCTATGGCTACACCTTC

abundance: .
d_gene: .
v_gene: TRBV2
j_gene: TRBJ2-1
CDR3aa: CASSLTAYNEQFF
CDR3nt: TGTGCCAGCAGTCTCACCGCCTACAATGAGCAGTTCTTC

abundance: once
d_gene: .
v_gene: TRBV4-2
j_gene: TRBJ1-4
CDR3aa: CASSQDRGEGHEKLFF
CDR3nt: TGTGCCAGCAGCCAAGATCGGGGGGAGGGTCATGAAAAACTGTTTTTT

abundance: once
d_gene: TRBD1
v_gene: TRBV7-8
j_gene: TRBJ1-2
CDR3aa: CASSLYGDRLGGYTF
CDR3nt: TGTGCCAGCAGCTTATATGGGGACAGGCTGGGGGGCTACACCTTC

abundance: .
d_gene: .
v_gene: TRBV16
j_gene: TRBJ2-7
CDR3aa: CASSLGPFYEQYF
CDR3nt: TGTGCCAGCAGCCTGGGTCCCTTCTACGAGCAGTACTTC

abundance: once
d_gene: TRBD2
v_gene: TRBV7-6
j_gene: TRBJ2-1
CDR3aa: CASSWHLAGDTNEQFF
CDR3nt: TGTGCCAGCAGCTGGCATTTAGCGGGGGACACCAATGAGCAGTTCTTC

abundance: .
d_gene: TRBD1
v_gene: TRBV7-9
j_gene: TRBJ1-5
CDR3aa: CASSSGTDYQPQHF
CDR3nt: TGTGCCAGCAGTTCCGGGACAGACTATCAGCCCCAGCATTTT

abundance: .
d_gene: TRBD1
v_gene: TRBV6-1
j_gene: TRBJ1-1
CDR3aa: CASSVTTRDRVPGAFF
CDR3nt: TGTGCCAGCAGTGTCACCACCCGGGACAGGGTCCCGGGAGCTTTCTTT

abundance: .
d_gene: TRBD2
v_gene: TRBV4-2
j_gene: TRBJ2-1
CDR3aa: CASSQDSGGSYNEQFF
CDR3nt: TGTGCCAGCAGCCAAGATTCGGGGGGCTCCTACAATGAGCAGTTCTTC

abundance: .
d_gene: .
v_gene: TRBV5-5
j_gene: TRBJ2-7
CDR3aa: CASSGEWAGTFYEQYF
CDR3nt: TGTGCCAGCAGCGGGGAGTGGGCGGGGACCTTCTACGAGCAGTACTTC

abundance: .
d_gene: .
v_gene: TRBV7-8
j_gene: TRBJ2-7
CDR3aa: CASSLGVGGRSYEQYF
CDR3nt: TGTGCCAGCAGCTTAGGAGTCGGCGGACGATCCTACGAGCAGTACTTC

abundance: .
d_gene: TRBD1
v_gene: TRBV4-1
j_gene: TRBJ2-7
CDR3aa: CASSLTGGIAEQYF
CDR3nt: TGCGCCAGCAGCCTGACAGGGGGGATCGCCGAGCAGTACTTC

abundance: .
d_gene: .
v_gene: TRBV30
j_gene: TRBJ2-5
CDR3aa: CAWSIGAGVETQYF
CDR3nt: TGTGCCTGGAGTATCGGGGCTGGGGTAGAGACCCAGTACTTC

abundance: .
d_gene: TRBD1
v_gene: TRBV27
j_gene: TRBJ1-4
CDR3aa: CASSAGGKLFF
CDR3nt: TGTGCCAGCAGCGCAGGGGGAAAACTGTTTTTT

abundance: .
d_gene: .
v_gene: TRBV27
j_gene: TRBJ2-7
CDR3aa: CASSLAGRSSYEQYF
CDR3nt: TGTGCCAGCAGTTTAGCGGGGCGAAGCTCCTACGAGCAGTACTTC

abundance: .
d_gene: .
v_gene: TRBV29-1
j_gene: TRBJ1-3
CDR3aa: CSIQGDEASGNTIYF
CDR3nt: TGCAGCATTCAAGGGGATGAGGCCTCTGGAAACACCATATATTTT

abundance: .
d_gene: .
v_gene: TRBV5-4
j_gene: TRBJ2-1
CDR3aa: CASSLRLVPNEQFF
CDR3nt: TGTGCCAGCAGCCTAAGACTAGTTCCCAATGAGCAGTTCTTC

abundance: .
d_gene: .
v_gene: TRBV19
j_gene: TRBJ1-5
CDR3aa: CASSSWGLTQHF
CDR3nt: TGTGCCAGTAGTTCGTGGGGCTTGACCCAGCATTTT